These 9 T cell receptor beta chains were sequenced from one sample in a study of monozygotic twins with cystic fibrosis. This table comes from immunoSEQ multiplex PCR, and its TCRdb copy is limited to in-frame clones, with some not included. Found here are around 23,000 clones, around 93% of them singletons; the top ten hold under 0.3%. Source material: blood. All receptors come from a girl between 2 and 10 years old with cystic fibrosis.

The V call is TRBV7-9, the J call TRBJ1-2; unclear D gene. The ends were cut back, 4 bases at V and 6 bases at J, with 15 bases in the middle. The germline V gene encodes CDR1 SEHNR and CDR2 FQNEAQ (reference sequence). This CDR3 has 14 amino acids. CDR3 protein: CASSSQREVNGYTF. Here the CDR3 DNA reads TGTGCCAGCAGCTCCCAGAGGGAGGTTAATGGCTACACCTTC.

J is TRBJ2-2 and V is TRBV2; possible D gene TRBD2, 6 bases. The CDR3 covers 17 residues. Germline lookup yields CDR1 SNHLY and CDR2 FYNNEI. V lost 2 bases and J lost 0, with 13 bases in between. DNA for the CDR3: TGTGCCAGCAGTGAACCCTGGGACTTCTCGAACACCGGGGAGCTGTTTTTT. This codes for CASSEPWDFSNTGELFF.

The chain couples TRBV10-3 to TRBJ1-3, with D unclear. V was clipped by 0 bases and J by 4 bases, with 4 bases between them. The V gene's germline CDR1 is ENHRY and CDR2 SYGVKD. This CDR3 contains 13 residues. The CDR3 protein is CAISESNGNTIYF. The CDR3 bases are TGTGCCATCAGTGAGTCGAACGGAAACACCATATATTTT.

This clone was seen once. This chain uses TRBV7-9 with TRBJ2-7; perhaps D is TRBD1 or TRBD2 (5 bases each). The CDR3 contains 16 residues. Germline CDR1 is SEHNR and CDR2 is FQNEAQ (reference sequence). V was cut by 2 bases and J by 3 bases, with 17 bases left in between. DNA for the CDR3: TGTGCCAGCAGCTTAAACTCCCGGGACCGCAACTACGAGCAGTACTTC. Translated: CASSLNSRDRNYEQYF.

This clone was recorded only once. The gene calls are TRBV7-2 and TRBJ2-7, with D tentatively TRBD1 (5 bases). Germline V CDR1 and CDR2: SGHTA, FQGNSA. The CDR3 has 14 amino acids. Between the trimmed V and J ends, which lost 2 bases and 1 base, there was a span of 9 bases. The CDR3 spells CASSLTPGSYEQYF. The CDR3 DNA is TGTGCCAGCAGCTTAACCCCAGGGTCCTACGAGCAGTACTTC. The full variable domain, completed using reference TRBV7-2 and TRBJ2-7, is GAGVSQSPSNKVTEKGKDVELRCDPISGHTALYWYRQSLGQGLEFLIYFQGNSAPDKSGLPSDRFSAERTGGSVSTLTIQRTQQEDSAVYLCASSLTPGSYEQYFGPGTRLTVT.

The V and J genes are TRBV5-1 and TRBJ2-5; D tentatively fits TRBD1 or TRBD2 (5 bases each). The length of the CDR3 is 14 residues. The V end was cut by 3 bases, the J end by 7 bases, with 16 bases between. Germline V gene lookup returns CDR1 SGHRS and CDR2 YFSETQ. The CDR3 region is CASSSGTATGTQYF. CDR3 DNA: TGCGCCAGCAGCTCGGGGACCGCGACTGGGACCCAGTACTTC.

The J gene is TRBJ1-4, the V gene TRBV4-2; 9 nucleotides line up with TRBD1. The length of the CDR3 is 17 residues. The germline V gene has CDR1 LGHNA and CDR2 YNFKEQ. The J segment lost 7 bases and the V segment lost 0 bases, leaving 9 bases of the junction unmatched. Here the CDR3 DNA reads TGTGCCAGCAGCCAAGAACCCCTCGACAGGGGGGGTGAAAAACTGTTTTTT. It specifies CASSQEPLDRGGEKLFF.

The chain links TRBV7-2 to TRBJ1-1; tentatively, D is TRBD1 (5 bases). The CDR3 runs to 11 residues. CDR1 is SGHTA and CDR2 is FQGNSA in the germline V gene. The V gene lost 6 bases and the J gene lost 5 bases, with 7 bases spanning the gap. CDR3 nucleotide sequence: TGTGCCAGCAGTCCAGGGACTGAAGCTTTCTTT. Translated: CASSPGTEAFF.

This sequence joins TRBV13 and TRBJ2-3; 8 bases map to TRBD2. Looked up from germline, CDR1 is PRHDT and CDR2 is FYEKMQ (reference sequence). This CDR3 is built from 14 residues. The ends lost 5 bases at V and 5 bases at J; junction bases unmatched: 6. The CDR3 here is CASSRGLEIDTQYF. The CDR3 DNA is TGTGCCAGCAGCCGGGGACTAGAAATAGATACGCAGTATTTT.